The clone carrying this TCR beta chain was found a few times. Its cognate antigen is unknown. This entry is derived from a study of CD8+ T cells in alopecia areata. Overall study context: Treatment comprised oral tofacitinib, 5 to 10 mg twice daily, in treated patients. Regarding the study as a whole: Mice showed clearer TCR sharing than patients did, a gap that was possibly HLA-related.

After isolation, RNA underwent reverse transcription to generate cDNA as the sequencing template. Method: immunoSEQ multiplex PCR; TCRdb's copy keeps in-frame clones and lacks some. The repertoire includes over 100,000 clones, almost 50% of them detected once, and around a sixth sits in the top ten. Germline loops: CDR1 MNHNY, CDR2 SVGAGI (reference sequence). This CDR3 contains 14 residues. Trimming removed 0 bases from V and 0 bases from J, with 6 bases in between. The specimen comprised CD8+ T cells sorted from blood, sampled at week 0. The chain recombines TRBV6-6 with TRBJ2-7; perhaps TRBD1 as D (6 bases). This TCR was sampled from a human donor with alopecia areata. CDR3 protein: CASSYSGASYEQYF. The CDR3 DNA is TGTGCCAGCAGTTACTCGGGGGCCTCCTACGAGCAGTACTTC.